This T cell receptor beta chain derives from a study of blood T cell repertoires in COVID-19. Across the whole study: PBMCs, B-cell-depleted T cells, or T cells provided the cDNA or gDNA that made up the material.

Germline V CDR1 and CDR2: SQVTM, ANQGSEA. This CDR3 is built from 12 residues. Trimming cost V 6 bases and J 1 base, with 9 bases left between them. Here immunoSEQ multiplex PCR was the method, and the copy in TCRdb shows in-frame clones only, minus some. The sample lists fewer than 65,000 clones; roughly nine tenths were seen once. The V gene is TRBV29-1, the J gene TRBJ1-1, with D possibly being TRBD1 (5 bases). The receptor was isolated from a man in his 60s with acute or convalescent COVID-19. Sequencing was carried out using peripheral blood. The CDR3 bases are TGCAGCGTCTTAGACAGGAACACTGAAGCTTTCTTT. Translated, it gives CSVLDRNTEAFF.